This is a list of T cell receptor beta chains from one sample in a study of blood T cell repertoires in COVID-19. The repertoire was sequenced with immunoSEQ multiplex PCR; TCRdb's copy has only in-frame clones and lacks some. The sample records around 280,000 clones, around 87% being singletons. Sequencing was carried out using peripheral blood. Every receptor here comes from a man in his 70s with acute or convalescent COVID-19. Both conserved end residues are part of each CDR3. The D gene is left open where the match is weak. Clone size, where shown, is once, few, many, or a class for clones that have expanded.

NA,14,NA,TRBJ1-3,TRBV30,TGTGCCTGGAGGCAAGGACAGCCTGGAAACACCATATATTTT,CAWRQGQPGNTIYF
NA,14,NA,TRBJ1-2,TRBV29-1,TGCAGCGTCGGACGCGGGGCAACCTCCTATGGCTACACCTTC,CSVGRGATSYGYTF
NA,13,NA,TRBJ2-5,TRBV12-3/TRBV12-4,TGTGCCAGCAGTTTCCGGGGGCAAGAGACCCAGTACTTC,CASSFRGQETQYF
NA,17,TRBD2,TRBJ2-1,TRBV4-3,TGCGCCAGCAGCCAGGACCGACTAGCGGGAGCGTACAATGAGCAGTTCTTC,CASSQDRLAGAYNEQFF
NA,15,NA,TRBJ2-7,TRBV5-6,TGTGCCAGCAGCTTCCCCCTGGACAACTCCTACGAGCAGTACTTC,CASSFPLDNSYEQYF
NA,12,NA,TRBJ2-5,TRBV19,TGTGCCAGTGGCGATAGAGGGGAGACCCAGTACTTC,CASGDRGETQYF
once,14,TRBD1,TRBJ1-6,TRBV28,TGTGCCAGCACCCAACAGGGGTCGCTTTCACCCCTCCACTTT,CASTQQGSLSPLHF
NA,15,TRBD1,TRBJ1-6,TRBV9,TGTGCCAGCAGGGAGACAGGGTTTGAAAATTCACCCCTCCACTTT,CASRETGFENSPLHF
NA,12,NA,TRBJ1-2,TRBV24-1,TGTGCCACCAGTGAACAGGGCCGTGGCTACACCTTC,CATSEQGRGYTF
NA,13,NA,TRBJ2-2,TRBV24-1,TGTGCCACCCGGGGGAGCAACGGCGGGGAGCTGTTTTTT,CATRGSNGGELFF
NA,15,TRBD1,TRBJ2-3,TRBV5-4,TGTGCCAGCAGCTTAGAGGGGGCCTCGGGAGATACGCAGTATTTT,CASSLEGASGDTQYF
NA,14,TRBD1,TRBJ2-7,TRBV10-3,TGTGCCATCAGTGATCCCAGACAGGGGTACGAGCAGTACTTC,CAISDPRQGYEQYF